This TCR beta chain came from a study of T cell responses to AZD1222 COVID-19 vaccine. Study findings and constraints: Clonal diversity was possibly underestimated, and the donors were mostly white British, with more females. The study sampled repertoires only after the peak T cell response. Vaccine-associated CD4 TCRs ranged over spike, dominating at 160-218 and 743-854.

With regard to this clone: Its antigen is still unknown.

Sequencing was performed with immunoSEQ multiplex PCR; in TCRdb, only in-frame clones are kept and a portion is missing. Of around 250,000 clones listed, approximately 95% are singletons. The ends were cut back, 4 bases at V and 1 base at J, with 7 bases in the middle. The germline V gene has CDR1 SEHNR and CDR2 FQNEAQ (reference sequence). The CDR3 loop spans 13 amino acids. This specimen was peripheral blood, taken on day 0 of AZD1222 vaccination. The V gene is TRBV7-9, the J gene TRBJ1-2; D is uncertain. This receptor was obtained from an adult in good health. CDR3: CASSSGNNYGYTF. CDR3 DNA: TGTGCCAGCAGCTCAGGCAATAACTATGGCTACACCTTC. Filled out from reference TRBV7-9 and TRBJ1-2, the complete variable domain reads DTGVSQNPRHKITKRGQNVTFRCDPISEHNRLYWYRQTLGQGPEFLTYFQNEAQLEKSRLLSDRFSAERPKGSFSTLEIQRTEQGDSAMYLCASSSGNNYGYTFGSGTRLTVV.